What follows describes a single TCR beta chain. This entry belongs to a study of blood T cell repertoires in COVID-19. CDR1 is SGHNT and CDR2 is YENEEA in the germline V gene. The V end lost 0 bases, the J end lost 2 bases, and 7 bases lay between the germline ends. CDR3 size: 14 residues. This table comes from immunoSEQ multiplex PCR, and its TCRdb copy is limited to in-frame clones, with some not included. Here the sample spans approximately 170,000 clones, around nine tenths being singletons. The source of this sequence is a man aged 18 to 29 with active or convalescent COVID-19. The sequenced sample consisted of peripheral blood. V and J are TRBV11-3 and TRBJ1-2; no definite D call. CDR3: CASSLDRGNYGYTF. The DNA for the CDR3 is TGTGCCAGCAGCTTAGATCGAGGGAACTATGGCTACACCTTC.